This T cell receptor beta chain was captured by sequencing in a study of T cell repertoires in cytomegalovirus infection. Study-wide context: From public TCR beta signatures came an indication of both CMV infection and matching HLA type.

The CDR3 is made up of 15 amino acids. V lost 3 bases and J lost 5; bases outside the gene matches: 6. From germline, CDR1 is MRHNA and CDR2 SNTAGT. Whole-study findings and limits: Across the ex vivo response, the dominant clonotypes were HLA-C-restricted CMV-specific TCR beta clonotypes. Summed frequency of public TCR beta families distinguished CMV carriers with the relevant HLA.

MiXCR, applied by TCRdb to the reads, yields one record per CDR3 protein. The sample yields under 90,000 distinct CDR3 sequences, approximately 24% seen once. This clonotype was picked up a small number of times. Its antigen is unknown. The V call is TRBV6-4, the J call TRBJ2-3, with TRBD1 matching over 9 bases. The sequencing input was PBMCs, sequenced either directly or after in vitro stimulation (not recorded which). The sequence was obtained from a human donor in good health (CMV status not recorded). Some clones in this sample may be carry-over from other donors' samples. Here the CDR3 DNA reads TGTGCCAGCAGTGAATCCCTGGACAGGGGAGATACGCAGTATTTT. It codes for CASSESLDRGDTQYF.